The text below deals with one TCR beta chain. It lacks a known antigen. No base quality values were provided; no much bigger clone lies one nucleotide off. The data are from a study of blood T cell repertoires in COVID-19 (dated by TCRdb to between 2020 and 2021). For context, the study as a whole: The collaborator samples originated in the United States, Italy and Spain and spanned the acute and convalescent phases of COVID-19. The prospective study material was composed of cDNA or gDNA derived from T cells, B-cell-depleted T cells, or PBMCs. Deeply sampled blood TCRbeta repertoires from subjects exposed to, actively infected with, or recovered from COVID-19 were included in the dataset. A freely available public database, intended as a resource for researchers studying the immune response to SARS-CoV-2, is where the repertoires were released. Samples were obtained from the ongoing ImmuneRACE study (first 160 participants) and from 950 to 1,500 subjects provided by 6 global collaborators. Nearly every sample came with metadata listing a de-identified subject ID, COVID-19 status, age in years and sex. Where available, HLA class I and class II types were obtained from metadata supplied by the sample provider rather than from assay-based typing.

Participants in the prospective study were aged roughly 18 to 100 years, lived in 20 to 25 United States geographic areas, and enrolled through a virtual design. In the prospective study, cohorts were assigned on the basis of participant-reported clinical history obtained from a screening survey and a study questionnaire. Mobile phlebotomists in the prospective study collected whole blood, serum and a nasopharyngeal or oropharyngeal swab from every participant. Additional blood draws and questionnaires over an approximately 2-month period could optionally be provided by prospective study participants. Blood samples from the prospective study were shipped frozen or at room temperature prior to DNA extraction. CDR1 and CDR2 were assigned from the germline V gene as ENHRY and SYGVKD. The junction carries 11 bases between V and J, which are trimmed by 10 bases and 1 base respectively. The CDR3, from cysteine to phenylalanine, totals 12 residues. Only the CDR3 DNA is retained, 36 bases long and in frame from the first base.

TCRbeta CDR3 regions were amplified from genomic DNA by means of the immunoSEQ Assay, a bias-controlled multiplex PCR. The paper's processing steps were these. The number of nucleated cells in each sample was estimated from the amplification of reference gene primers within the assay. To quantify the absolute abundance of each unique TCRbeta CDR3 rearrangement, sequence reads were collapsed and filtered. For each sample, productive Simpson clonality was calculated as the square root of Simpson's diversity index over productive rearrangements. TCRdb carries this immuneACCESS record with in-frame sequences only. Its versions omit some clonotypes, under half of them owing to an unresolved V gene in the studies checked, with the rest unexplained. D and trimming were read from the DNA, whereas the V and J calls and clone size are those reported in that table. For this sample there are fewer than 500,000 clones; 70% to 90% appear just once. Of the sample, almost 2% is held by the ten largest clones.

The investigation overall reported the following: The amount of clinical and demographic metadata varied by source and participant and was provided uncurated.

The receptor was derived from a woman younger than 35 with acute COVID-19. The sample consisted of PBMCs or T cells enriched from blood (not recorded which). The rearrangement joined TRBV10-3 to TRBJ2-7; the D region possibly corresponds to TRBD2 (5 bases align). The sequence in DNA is TGTGCCACCCGCTCGGGGTCCTACGAGCAGTACTTC. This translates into CATRSGSYEQYF.